The 17 T cell receptor beta chains listed next were all sequenced from one sample in a study of blood T cells in healthy people across ages. Together with a sample-barcoded 5' primer, a J-beta primer mix was included in a second PCR lasting about 7 to 11 cycles. TCRdb itself ran the 5' RACE reads through MiXCR, one entry per CDR3 protein. Among approximately 800,000 distinct CDR3 sequences listed, around 62% were seen once. Sequenced: blood. The receptors derive from a young man in good health.

The rearrangement uses TRBV20-1 and TRBJ2-4; possibly TRBD1 for D (6 bases). The DNA end is more similar to TRBJ2-7, so the J call may be wrong. The germline V gene encodes CDR1 DFQATT and CDR2 SNEGSKA (reference sequence). The CDR3 has 13 residues. The CDR3 bases are TGCAGTGCTAGAACTAGACAGGACTACGAGCAGTACTTC. It is translated as CSARTRQDYEQYF.

The sample holds a few counts of this clonotype. This chain joins TRBV4-1 and TRBJ2-1; no clear D. Germline CDR1 MGHRA, CDR2 YSYEKL. The CDR3 extends over 13 amino acids. The V end lost 1 base, the J end lost 9 bases, and 10 bases lay between the germline ends. This CDR3 is CASSQVPSTEQFF. The CDR3 DNA sequence: TGCGCCAGCAGCCAAGTACCAAGCACTGAGCAGTTCTTC.

This clonotype was seen just once. The genes are TRBV7-9 and TRBJ2-5; D is undetermined. The CDR3 sequence is 12 residues long. Looked up from germline, CDR1 is SEHNR and CDR2 is FQNEAQ (reference sequence). Trimming pared 6 bases from V and 7 bases from J, leaving 12 bases between. This CDR3 is CASRPKGVTQYF. Here the CDR3 DNA reads TGTGCCAGCAGACCCAAAGGAGTGACCCAGTACTTC.

The rearrangement joins TRBV15 to TRBJ2-1; the D gene is possibly TRBD1 (6 bases). The CDR3 is 14 amino acids. V lost 5 bases and J 6 bases, leaving 14 bases between the germline ends. Germline CDR1 and CDR2: LNHNV and YYDKDF (reference sequence). In DNA form, the CDR3 reads TGTGCCACCAGCGGAACCACAGGGTCCAATGAGCAGTTCTTC. Amino acid sequence: CATSGTTGSNEQFF.

The genes are TRBV25-1 and TRBJ1-6; TRBD1 aligns across 8 bases. V was clipped by 7 bases and J by 12 bases; unmatched bases: 14. CDR1 MGHDK and CDR2 SYGVNS come from the germline V gene. The length of the CDR3 is 15 residues. CDR3 sequence reads: CASTTPGQALIPLHF. CDR3 bases: TGTGCCAGCACCACTCCGGGACAGGCCCTGATACCCCTCCACTTT.

The table lists this clonotype with a count of one. The chain has TRBV2 and TRBJ2-7; D is perhaps TRBD2 (6 bases). Per germline, CDR1 SNHLY and CDR2 FYNNEI. This CDR3 has 15 residues. V lost 2 bases to trimming and J lost 6 bases, with 17 bases between them. CDR3 sequence reads: CASSELGEVSSEQYF. In DNA, the CDR3 is TGTGCCAGCAGTGAACTCGGGGAGGTATCTAGCGAGCAGTACTTC.

This clonotype appeared once. The chain employs TRBV20-1 and TRBJ2-1; D is tentatively TRBD1 or TRBD2 (5 bases each). TRBJ2-7 matches the DNA end more closely, so the J call is doubtful. CDR1 is DFQATT and CDR2 is SNEGSKA in the germline V gene (reference sequence). The CDR3 has 14 residues. The CDR3: CSAVRGLSYNEQYF. In nucleotides, the CDR3 is TGCAGTGCTGTCCGGGGCCTTTCCTACAATGAGCAGTACTTC.

This rearrangement joins TRBV7-9 to TRBJ2-1, with D uncertain. The CDR3 loop spans 12 amino acids. CDR1 SEHNR and CDR2 FQNEAQ come from the germline V gene (reference sequence). Trimming cost V 2 bases and J 7 bases, with 6 bases left between them. CDR3 loop: CASSLKVNEQFF. The CDR3 DNA is TGTGCCAGCAGCTTAAAAGTTAATGAGCAGTTCTTC.

This chain connects TRBV29-1 to TRBJ2-5; 7 nucleotides align to TRBD1. Per the germline V gene, CDR1 is SQVTM and CDR2 is ANQGSEA. This CDR3 comprises 17 residues. With 6 bases clipped from V and 1 base from J, the junction kept 17 bases outside the gene matches. CDR3 in amino acids: CSVAKEQIQGFQETQYF. DNA of the CDR3: TGCAGCGTAGCCAAGGAACAGATACAGGGGTTCCAAGAGACCCAGTACTTC.

This chain links TRBV9 with TRBJ1-2; TRBD1 aligns across 8 bases. Germline V gene data show CDR1 as SGDLS and CDR2 as YYNGEE. J gave up 4 bases and V 4 bases, and 9 bases lay outside the gene matches. The CDR3 runs 15 residues. The CDR3 nucleotides read TGTGCCAGCAGCCGGTCGGGGACAGGCTTCTATGGCTACACCTTC. Encoded protein: CASSRSGTGFYGYTF.

This clonotype appeared a few times. The V and J genes are TRBV27 and TRBJ2-1; D is undetermined. The CDR3 has 12 amino acids. The V and J ends lost 6 bases and 9 bases respectively, with 12 bases between them. The germline V gene has CDR1 MNHEY and CDR2 SMNVEV (reference sequence). The CDR3 nucleotides are TGTGCCAGCAGCCCCGAGTCGGCTGAGCAGTTCTTC. This codes for CASSPESAEQFF.

The J gene is TRBJ2-4, the V gene TRBV28; 8 bases are a match to TRBD1. Trimming removed 5 bases from V and 0 bases from J; junction bases left unmatched: 6. The CDR3 runs 16 residues. Germline CDR1 and CDR2: MDHEN and SYDVKM. This chain's CDR3 is CASSIGTGLAKNIQYF. The CDR3 nucleotides are TGTGCCAGCAGTATCGGGACAGGTTTAGCCAAAAACATTCAGTACTTC. The whole variable domain, filled in from reference TRBV28 and TRBJ2-4, reads DVKVTQSSRYLVKRTGEKVFLECVQDMDHENMFWYRQDPGLGLRLIYFSYDVKMKEKGDIPEGYSVSREKKERFSLILESASTNQTSMYLCASSIGTGLAKNIQYFGAGTRLSVL.

V usage is TRBV7-8 and J usage is TRBJ1-5; D is undetermined. V gave up 4 bases and J gave up 6 bases, with 13 bases separating them. The CDR3 contains 14 residues. CDR1 and CDR2 (germline): SGHVS, FQNEAQ. The CDR3 here is CASSSRRVVQPQHF. The CDR3, as DNA: TGTGCCAGCAGCTCCAGAAGGGTGGTTCAGCCCCAGCATTTT.

The chain joins TRBV7-9 to TRBJ2-1; no reliable D call. From germline, CDR1 is SEHNR and CDR2 FQNEAQ (reference sequence). Between the trimmed V and J ends, which lost 6 bases and 5 bases, there was a span of 11 bases. CDR3 size: 13 residues. The CDR3 region has the DNA TGTGCCAGCAGTATGGACGGCCACAATGAGCAGTTCTTC. Translated: CASSMDGHNEQFF.

The rearrangement joins TRBV2 to TRBJ2-1; D might be TRBD1 or TRBD2, each matching 5 bases. CDR3 length equals 14 residues. CDR1 and CDR2 (germline): SNHLY, FYNNEI. V dropped 1 base and J dropped 15 bases, with 19 bases sitting between them. The CDR3 protein is CASSEVGVRDPGFF. CDR3 nucleotides: TGTGCCAGCAGTGAAGTGGGGGTCCGGGACCCCGGGTTCTTC.

This clonotype came up a few times. The chain uses TRBV6-1 and TRBJ2-1, with a possible D match to TRBD1 (5 bases). From germline, CDR1 is MNHNS and CDR2 SASEGT. Deletions cut 3 bases from V and 2 bases from J, with 8 bases between. This CDR3 comprises 14 residues. CDR3 region: CASSEEGAYNEQFF. CDR3 nucleotides: TGTGCCAGCAGTGAGGAAGGGGCCTACAATGAGCAGTTCTTC.

As regards this clonotype: A read error may produce the germline difference seen at one junction end. The chain combines TRBV29-1 with TRBJ2-1, with 7 bases that match TRBD1. This CDR3 region has 14 residues. The germline V gene has CDR1 SQVTM and CDR2 ANQGSEA. This chain's CDR3 is CSVETGQTYNERFF. CDR3 bases: TGCAGCGTTGAAACGGGACAGACCTACAATGAGCGGTTCTTC.